The present T cell receptor beta chain was sequenced within a study of OX40 agonist ivuxolimab in advanced cancers. About the research overall: An anti-OX40 (CD134) antibody with agonistic activity, ivuxolimab, was administered to patients.

Germline trimming cut 3 bases from V and 4 bases from J; bases unmatched to any gene: 3. Germline CDR1 MGHDK, CDR2 SYGVNS. The CDR3 consists of 15 residues. This table comes from immunoSEQ multiplex PCR, and its TCRdb copy is limited to in-frame clones, with some not included. Of under 80,000 clones in the sample, about 85% were seen once. The genes are TRBV25-1 and TRBJ1-4; 9 bases are shared with TRBD1. The source material was CD4+ or CD8+ T cells sorted from blood, sampled in a trial of the OX40 agonist ivuxolimab. The source is an adult with an advanced solid tumor such as melanoma, head and neck, liver or kidney cancer. CDR3 amino acids: CASSDRTGDNEKLFF. DNA of the CDR3: TGTGCCAGCAGTGACCGGACAGGGGATAATGAAAAACTGTTTTTT.